A single sample is the source of the 16 T cell receptor beta chains below, sequenced in a study of shared clonotypes between healthy human individuals. Clones were sequenced by immunoSEQ multiplex PCR, and TCRdb holds only the in-frame ones, with some missing. In the table there are about 710,000 clones, around 70% of which are singletons. The sample taken for sequencing was memory CD4+ T cells sorted from blood. Subset described: CD45RA-negative fraction. The origin of the receptors is a woman in her twenties or thirties in good health.

This clone has more than one count but fewer than ten. The V and J genes are TRBV18 and TRBJ2-5; D tentatively reads TRBD1 or TRBD2 (5 bases each). This CDR3 contains 14 residues. Germline-derived CDR1 and CDR2 are KGHSH and LQKENI. V shed 1 base and J shed 5 bases, with 11 bases lying between them. In nucleotides, the CDR3 is TGTGCCAGCTCACCACGATGGGGGACGGAGACCCAGTACTTC. This sequence encodes CASSPRWGTETQYF.

The chain has TRBV5-4 and TRBJ2-7; D is undetermined. CDR1 is SGHNT and CDR2 is YYREEE in the germline V gene (reference sequence). This CDR3 has 16 amino acids. Trimming left V 0 bases short and J 0 bases short, with 13 bases between. The CDR3 protein is CASSLGPNLPSYEQYF. The CDR3 DNA reads TGTGCCAGCAGCTTGGGGCCGAATCTGCCCTCCTACGAGCAGTACTTC.

With respect to this clone: In the same sample, other DNA sequences code for this CDR3. The V and J genes are TRBV5-1 and TRBJ2-6; the D is unclear. The germline V and J ends were trimmed by 4 bases and 0 bases, with 8 bases remaining between them. This CDR3 has 15 amino acids. In germline, CDR1 is SGHRS, CDR2 YFSETQ. The CDR3 bases are TGCGCCAGCAGCATTGGTGGCTCTGGGGCCAACGTCCTGACTTTC. As protein: CASSIGGSGANVLTF.

The chain uses TRBV7-8 and TRBJ1-4; 8 nucleotides agree with TRBD1. This CDR3 comprises 14 residues. V lost 3 bases, J lost 7 bases, and 4 bases stayed unmatched. Germline V gene lookup returns CDR1 SGHVS and CDR2 FQNEAQ. The CDR3 sequence: CASSFDRGGEKLFF. CDR3 DNA sequence: TGTGCCAGCAGCTTTGACAGGGGAGGTGAAAAACTGTTTTTT. The entire variable domain, with the rest obtained from reference TRBV7-8 and TRBJ1-4, is as follows: GAGVSQSPRYKVAKRGQDVALRCDPISGHVSLFWYQQALGQGPEFLTYFQNEAQLDKSGLPSDRFFAERPEGSVSTLKIQRTQQEDSAVYLCASSFDRGGEKLFFGSGTQLSVL.

The V call is TRBV29-1, the J call TRBJ2-1; D is unclear. This CDR3 is 12 amino acids long. V dropped 4 bases and J dropped 8 bases, with 12 bases sitting between them. Germline CDR1 SQVTM, CDR2 ANQGSEA. The CDR3 coding sequence is TGCAGCGTTGTAATGAGGCGGCATGAGCAGTTCTTC. Its translation is CSVVMRRHEQFF.

The rearrangement joins TRBV5-8 to TRBJ2-7, with 10 bases fitting TRBD1. The CDR3 has 16 amino acids. Germline loops: CDR1 SGHTS, CDR2 YDEGEE. V gave up 6 bases and J gave up 7 bases; unmatched junction bases: 16. The CDR3 DNA is TGTGCCAGCACCCCGACCGACAGGGGGCTATCTCGGGAGCAGTACTTC. Its protein is CASTPTDRGLSREQYF.

The rearrangement uses TRBV12-5 and TRBJ1-2; weak D call: TRBD1 (5 bases). V was shortened by 2 bases and J by 4 bases, with 38 bases between the two germline ends. Germline lookup yields CDR1 LGHNT and CDR2 FRNRAP. The CDR3 extends over 23 amino acids. The CDR3 DNA follows: TGTGCTAGTGGTTTGAAATATTTGCAGGGAAAGACCTATGGGCAGGGAAAGACCTATGGCTACACCTTC. It encodes CASGLKYLQGKTYGQGKTYGYTF.

This clone came up a few times. The CDR3 spells CASSKVQETQYF. For the CDR3, the DNA is TGTGCCAGCAGTAAGGTACAAGAGACCCAGTACTTC. The chain couples TRBV2 to TRBJ2-5, with D unclear. The CDR3 runs to 12 residues. V was cut by 5 bases and J by 2 bases, with 6 bases left in between. Germline CDR1 and CDR2: SNHLY and FYNNEI.

This chain links TRBV19 with TRBJ1-4, with a tentative D call TRBD1 (6 bases). The CDR3 totals 15 residues. Deletions cut 5 bases from V and 5 bases from J, with 15 bases between. The germline gives CDR1 LNHDA, CDR2 SQIVND (reference sequence). In nucleotides, the CDR3 is TGTGCCAGTAGTCCCCCGTATCAGGGGAATGAAAAACTGTTTTTT. This gives the protein CASSPPYQGNEKLFF.

The CDR3 region has the DNA TGTGCCACAAGCAAGCAGACGCATAGCAATCAGCCCCAGCATTTT. This gives the protein CATSKQTHSNQPQHF. This chain joins TRBV2 and TRBJ1-5; D is unclear. The CDR3 extends over 15 amino acids. V was cut by 10 bases and J by 0 bases, with 16 bases left in between. Germline CDR1 is SNHLY and CDR2 is FYNNEI.

CDR3 sequence: CASSPLGHGYTF. In DNA form, the CDR3 reads TGTGCCAGCAGTCCTCTAGGACATGGCTACACCTTC. The chain has TRBV6-5 and TRBJ1-2, with no clear D. Trimming cost V 5 bases and J 6 bases, with 10 bases left between them. CDR1 is MNHEY and CDR2 is SVGAGI in the germline V gene. The CDR3 is 12 amino acids.

This sequence joins TRBV28 and TRBJ2-7; 16 bases agree with TRBD2. Germline assignment: CDR1 MDHEN and CDR2 SYDVKM. This CDR3 is 19 amino acids long. V shed 2 bases, J shed 1 base, and the junction held 8 bases outside the gene matches. In nucleotides, the CDR3 is TGTGCCAGCAGTTTAAGACCGGGACTAGCGGGAGGGACGTCCTACGAGCAGTACTTC. This gives the protein CASSLRPGLAGGTSYEQYF.

The DNA for the CDR3 is TGTGCCACCAGAGCGATAAGGGAGGTTGGTGAAGCTTTCTTT. It specifies CATRAIREVGEAFF. J is TRBJ1-1 and V is TRBV15; D unclear. The CDR3 has 14 residues. V lost 6 bases and J lost 7, with 18 bases in between. Germline V gene data show CDR1 as LNHNV and CDR2 as YYDKDF (reference sequence).

The chain recombines TRBV21-1 with TRBJ1-1. TRBV21-1 is termed a pseudogene. This CDR3 is built from 14 residues. CDR3 sequence (DNA): TGTGCCAGCTCACCTCCGCCAGGGTGGACTGAAGCTCTCTTT. This encodes CASSPPPGWTEALF.

In its sample, this clone was seen a few times. The rearrangement links TRBV19 to TRBJ2-7; D is possibly TRBD2 (5 bases). The germline CDR1 and CDR2 sequences are LNHDA and SQIVND (reference sequence). Trimming left V 2 bases short and J 2 bases short, with 16 bases between. This CDR3 has 16 amino acids. The CDR3 DNA reads TGTGCCAGTAGTATACGTAGCACGGGGAATCCCTACGAGCAGTACTTC. This encodes CASSIRSTGNPYEQYF.

The chain carries TRBV4-2 and TRBJ1-2; D is possibly TRBD1 (6 bases). Germline V gene sequence: CDR1 LGHNA, CDR2 YNFKEQ. V shed 5 bases and J shed 2 bases, with 15 bases lying between them. CDR3 length: 15 residues. The CDR3 region has the DNA TGTGCCAGCAGCACGCGGACAGAGCAAAACTATGGCTACACCTTC. Protein sequence: CASSTRTEQNYGYTF.